The rows below give T cell receptor beta chains drawn from one sample of a study of metastatic and nonmetastatic thyroid tumors. TCRdb reprocessed the PCR reads using MiXCR. The profile covers some 54,000 clones, with roughly a sixth appearing a single time and 2.5% to 3.5% taken by the ten largest. Sequenced sample: blood. The receptors stem from a female donor with papillary thyroid cancer or a benign thyroid nodule (not recorded which). Some clones in this sample may be carry-over from other donors' samples. Both conserved end residues are part of each CDR3. A D gene is named only where the DNA matches it firmly. Size values are once, few and many counts, or a class for expanded clones, and some rows have none.

J gene | D gene | V gene | clone size | CDR3 protein | CDR3 DNA
TRBJ2-4 | . | TRBV3-1 | many | CASSQGASTQNIQYF | TGTGCCAGCAGCCAAGGGGCCTCGACCCAAAACATTCAGTACTTC
TRBJ1-4 | TRBD1 | TRBV30 | . | CAWSGRDSLNEKLFF | TGTGCCTGGAGTGGCCGGGACAGTTTAAATGAAAAACTGTTTTTT
TRBJ1-5 | TRBD1 | TRBV29-1 | many | CSVAPGGDNQPQHF | TGCAGCGTTGCCCCAGGGGGGGACAATCAGCCCCAGCATTTT
TRBJ2-2 | TRBD2 | TRBV7-6 | many | CASSLSGGRTGELFF | TGTGCCAGCAGCTTATCGGGGGGGCGAACCGGGGAGCTGTTTTTT
TRBJ2-7 | . | TRBV27 | few | CASSFVTVRIYEQYF | TGTGCCAGCAGTTTTGTAACAGTGAGGATCTACGAGCAGTACTTC
TRBJ2-1 | . | TRBV2 | many | CASSPRLVLPTRNEQFF | TGTGCCAGCAGTCCCCGACTAGTTCTGCCGACTAGGAATGAGCAGTTCTTC
TRBJ1-5 | . | TRBV6-1 | . | CASVGPGEGQPQHF | TGTGCCAGTGTGGGTCCAGGGGAAGGTCAGCCCCAGCATTTT
TRBJ1-2 | . | TRBV6-1 | few | CASSATGTGYGYTF | TGTGCCAGCAGTGCCACCGGGACCGGCTATGGCTACACCTTC
TRBJ2-2 | TRBD2 | TRBV20-1 | . | CSARLTSLRRGRNTGELFF | TGCAGTGCTCGCCTGACTAGCTTGAGACGAGGGAGGAACACCGGGGAGCTGTTTTTT
TRBJ1-1 | TRBD1 | TRBV3-1 | many | CASSQRRAQGGDEAFF | TGTGCCAGCAGCCAACGGCGCGCGCAGGGGGGAGATGAAGCTTTCTTT
TRBJ2-1 | TRBD2 | TRBV20-1 | many | CSARHLAGGRAFGEQFF | TGCAGTGCTAGACACCTAGCGGGCGGGAGGGCTTTCGGTGAGCAGTTCTTC
TRBJ1-3 | . | TRBV30 | many | CAWIRVSGNTIYF | TGTGCCTGGATCAGGGTCTCTGGAAACACCATATATTTT
TRBJ2-1 | . | TRBV13 | many | CASSYVESSVTYNEQFF | TGTGCCAGCAGCTACGTGGAATCTAGCGTAACTTACAATGAGCAGTTCTTC
TRBJ1-6 | . | TRBV28 | few | CATFTRSNSPIHF | TGTGCCACCTTCACAAGGTCGAATTCACCCATCCACTTT
TRBJ2-7 | TRBD2 | TRBV24-1 | many | CATSLAGDYEQYF | TGTGCCACCTCACTAGCGGGAGACTACGAGCAGTACTTC
TRBJ2-1 | . | TRBV2 | many | CANDRNNEQFF | TGTGCCAATGACAGGAACAATGAGCAGTTCTTC